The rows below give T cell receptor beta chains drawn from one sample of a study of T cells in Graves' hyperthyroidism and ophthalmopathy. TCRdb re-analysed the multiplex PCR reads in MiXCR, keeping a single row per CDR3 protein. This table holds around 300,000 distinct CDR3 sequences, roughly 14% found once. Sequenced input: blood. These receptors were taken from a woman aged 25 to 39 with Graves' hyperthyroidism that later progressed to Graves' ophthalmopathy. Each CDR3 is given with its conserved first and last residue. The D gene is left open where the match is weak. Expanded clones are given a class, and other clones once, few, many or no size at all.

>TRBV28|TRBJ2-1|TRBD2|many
CASSPDLAGGPTYNEQFF
TGTGCCAGCAGTCCCGATCTTGCGGGAGGGCCCACTTACAATGAGCAGTTCTTC
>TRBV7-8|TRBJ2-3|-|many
CASSLGLRTDTQYF
TGTGCCAGCAGCTTAGGACTTCGCACAGATACGCAGTATTTT
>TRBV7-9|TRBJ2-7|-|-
CASSPNIRGTLYEQYF
TGTGCCAGCAGCCCTAATATAAGGGGGACTCTCTACGAGCAGTACTTC
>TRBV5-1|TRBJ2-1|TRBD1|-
CASSWGDRGDNEQFF
TGCGCCAGCAGCTGGGGGGACAGGGGGGACAATGAGCAGTTCTTC
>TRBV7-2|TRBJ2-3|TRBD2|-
CANSLAGSGGGTDTRYF
TGTGCCAACAGCTTAGCGGGATCGGGGGGGGGCACAGATACGCGGTATTTT
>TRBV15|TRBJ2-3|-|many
CATSSRVRSTDTQYF
TGTGCCACCAGCAGCAGGGTTAGGAGCACAGATACGCAGTATTTT
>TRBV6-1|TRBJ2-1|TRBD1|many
CASSAGTEEYNEQFF
TGTGCCAGCAGCGCCGGGACAGAGGAGTACAATGAGCAGTTCTTC
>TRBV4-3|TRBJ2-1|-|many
CASSQDRQSSYNEQFF
TGCGCCAGCAGCCAAGATAGACAGAGCTCCTACAATGAGCAGTTCTTC
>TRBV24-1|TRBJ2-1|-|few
CATSDGTRDEQFF
TGTGCCACCAGTGATGGGACAAGGGATGAGCAGTTCTTC
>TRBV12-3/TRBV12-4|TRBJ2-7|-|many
CASSLKGGLRAEQYF
TGTGCCAGCAGTTTAAAAGGGGGACTAAGAGCCGAGCAGTACTTC
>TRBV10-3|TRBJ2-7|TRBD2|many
CAISGAGGSYEQYF
TGTGCCATCAGTGGGGCGGGAGGTTCCTACGAGCAGTACTTC
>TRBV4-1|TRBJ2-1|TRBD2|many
CASSQGLAKSSYNEQFF
TGCGCCAGCAGCCAAGGACTAGCCAAAAGCTCCTACAATGAGCAGTTCTTC
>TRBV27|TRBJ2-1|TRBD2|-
CASSLYGTSGSNDEQFF
TGTGCCAGCAGTTTATATGGGACTAGCGGGAGTAACGATGAGCAGTTCTTC
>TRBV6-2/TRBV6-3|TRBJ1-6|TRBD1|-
CASSGQGGNSPLHF
TGTGCCAGCAGTGGACAGGGGGGTAATTCACCCCTCCACTTT
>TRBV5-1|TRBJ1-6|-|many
CASSLTNVRGRNSPLHF
TGCGCCAGCAGCTTGACGAACGTGCGGGGCAGAAATTCACCCCTCCACTTT
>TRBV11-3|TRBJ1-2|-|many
CASSPDTQGYTF
TGTGCCAGCAGCCCAGACACACAGGGCTACACCTTC
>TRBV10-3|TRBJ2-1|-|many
CAITARNNEQFF
TGTGCCATCACGGCGCGGAACAATGAGCAGTTCTTC
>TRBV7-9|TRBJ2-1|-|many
CASREETTYNEQFF
TGTGCCAGCAGGGAAGAGACAACCTATAATGAGCAGTTCTTC
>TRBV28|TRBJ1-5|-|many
CASRPRRRGSNQPQHF
TGTGCCAGCAGACCACGGAGGCGCGGATCCAATCAGCCCCAGCATTTT
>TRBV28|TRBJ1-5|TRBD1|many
CASSPTGKGNQPQHF
TGTGCCAGCAGTCCGACAGGGAAGGGGAATCAGCCCCAGCATTTT
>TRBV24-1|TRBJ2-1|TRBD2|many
CATSERSGGSYNEQFF
TGTGCCACCAGTGAGCGTAGCGGGGGATCCTACAATGAGCAGTTCTTC
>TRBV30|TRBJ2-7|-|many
CAWSVADEQYF
TGTGCCTGGAGTGTCGCGGACGAGCAGTACTTC
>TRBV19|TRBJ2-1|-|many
CATQWGATPYNEQFF
TGTGCCACTCAGTGGGGGGCGACCCCCTACAATGAGCAGTTCTTC
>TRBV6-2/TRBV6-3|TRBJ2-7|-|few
CASTFGEEQYF
TGTGCCAGCACGTTCGGAGAAGAGCAGTACTTC
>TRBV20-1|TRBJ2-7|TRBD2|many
CSAPGLAGYEQYF
TGCAGTGCTCCGGGACTAGCGGGCTACGAGCAGTACTTC
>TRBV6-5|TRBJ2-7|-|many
CASSYLANSYEQYF
TGTGCCAGCAGTTACTTGGCAAATTCCTACGAGCAGTACTTC
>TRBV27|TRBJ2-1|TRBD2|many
CASISEVAGGHEQFF
TGTGCCAGCATCTCTGAAGTAGCGGGAGGCCATGAGCAGTTCTTC
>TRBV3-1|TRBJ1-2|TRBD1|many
CASSPLSSGTDYGYTF
TGTGCCAGCAGCCCGTTATCTTCCGGGACAGACTATGGCTACACCTTC
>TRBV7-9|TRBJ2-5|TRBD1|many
CASSLGQGMETQYF
TGTGCCAGCAGCTTAGGACAGGGTATGGAGACCCAGTACTTC
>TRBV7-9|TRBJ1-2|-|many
CASSSATVDYGYTF
TGTGCCAGCAGCTCCGCCACAGTAGACTATGGCTACACCTTC
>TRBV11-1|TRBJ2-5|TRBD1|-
CASSRGQPQETQYF
TGTGCCAGCAGCCGGGGACAGCCACAAGAGACCCAGTACTTC
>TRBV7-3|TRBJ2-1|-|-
CASSFEVQVPYNEQFF
TGTGCCAGCAGCTTCGAGGTCCAAGTCCCCTACAATGAGCAGTTCTTC
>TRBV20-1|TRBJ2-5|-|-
CSADGLGLQETQYF
TGCAGTGCGGACGGGCTTGGGTTACAAGAGACCCAGTACTTC
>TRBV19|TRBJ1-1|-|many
CASSTPQTGGTEAFF
TGTGCCAGTAGTACACCCCAGACTGGAGGCACTGAAGCTTTCTTT
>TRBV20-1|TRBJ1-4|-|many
CSAPPGGNEKLFF
TGCAGTGCCCCCCCAGGAGGCAATGAAAAACTGTTTTTT
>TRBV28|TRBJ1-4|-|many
CASSLLREKLFF
TGTGCCAGCAGTCTTTTGCGTGAAAAACTGTTTTTT
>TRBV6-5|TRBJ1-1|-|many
CASSYSSRVTEAFF
TGTGCCAGCAGTTACTCTAGCAGGGTCACTGAAGCTTTCTTT
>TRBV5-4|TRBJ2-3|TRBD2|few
CASSLAAPLTGTSGRGEYF
TGTGCCAGCAGCTTGGCCGCACCCCTCACCGGGACTAGCGGGAGGGGCGAGTATTTT
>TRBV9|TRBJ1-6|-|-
CASSNINSPLHF
TGTGCCAGCTCAAATATCAATTCACCCCTCCACTTT
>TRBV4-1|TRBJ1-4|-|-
CASSHVPGGEKLFF
TGCGCCAGCAGCCACGTCCCGGGCGGTGAAAAACTGTTTTTT
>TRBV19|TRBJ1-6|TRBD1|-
CASGTGNSPLHF
TGTGCCAGTGGGACAGGGAATTCACCCCTCCACTTT
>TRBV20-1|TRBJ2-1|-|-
CSASGRDNEQFF
TGCAGTGCTAGCGGGAGAGACAATGAGCAGTTCTTC
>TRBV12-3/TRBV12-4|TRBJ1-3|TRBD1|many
CASSLKTGAGNTIYF
TGTGCCAGCAGTTTAAAAACAGGGGCTGGAAACACCATATATTTT
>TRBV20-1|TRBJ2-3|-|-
CSARDAITPDTQYF
TGCAGTGCTAGAGATGCCATAACTCCGGATACGCAGTATTTT
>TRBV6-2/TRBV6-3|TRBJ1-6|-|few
CASSRQRGDNSPLHF
TGTGCCAGCAGTCGCCAACGGGGGGATAATTCACCCCTCCACTTT
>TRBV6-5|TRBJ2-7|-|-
CASSYEIAAAYEQYF
TGTGCCAGCAGTTACGAGATAGCGGCTGCCTACGAGCAGTACTTC